These T cell receptor beta chains were read from a single sample in a study of T cell responses to AZD1222 COVID-19 vaccine. Sequencing used immunoSEQ multiplex PCR; TCRdb keeps in-frame clones, though not all of them. The sample shows approximately 100,000 clones, 85% to 90% of them seen only once. This material consisted of peripheral blood, taken on day 0 of AZD1222 vaccination. Source of these receptors: an adult in good health. Both conserved end residues are part of each CDR3. D genes are given only for firm matches. Expanded clones get a size class; other rows say once, few or many, or leave the size out.

d_call,j_call,clone_size,v_call,cdr3_aa,cdr3_nt
NA,TRBJ1-5,NA,TRBV4-1,CASSQEWQGSQPQHF,TGCGCCAGCAGCCAAGAATGGCAGGGGAGTCAGCCCCAGCATTTT
NA,TRBJ1-2,NA,TRBV6-5,CASRTPEGMGYTF,TGTGCCAGCAGGACCCCCGAGGGGATGGGCTACACCTTC
NA,TRBJ2-3,NA,TRBV2,CASRTRTQTPTDTQYF,TGTGCCAGCAGAACCAGGACCCAAACTCCCACAGATACGCAGTATTTT
NA,TRBJ2-1,NA,TRBV5-1,CASSLVVGSYNEQFF,TGCGCCAGCAGCTTGGTGGTGGGCTCCTACAATGAGCAGTTCTTC
TRBD1,TRBJ1-6,NA,TRBV7-9,CASSEDRESPPLHF,TGTGCCAGCAGCGAGGACAGGGAGTCCCCCCCCCTCCACTTT
NA,TRBJ1-1,NA,TRBV27,CASSHPGPGTEAFF,TGTGCCAGCAGCCACCCGGGTCCAGGCACTGAAGCTTTCTTT
NA,TRBJ2-1,NA,TRBV18,CASSDRRVGEQFF,TGTGCCAGCTCAGACAGGCGGGTGGGTGAGCAGTTCTTC
TRBD1,TRBJ2-5,NA,TRBV11-3,CASSLTGSGETQYF,TGTGCCAGCAGCTTGACAGGGTCGGGAGAGACCCAGTACTTC
NA,TRBJ2-5,NA,TRBV15,CATSRDQKETQYF,TGTGCCACCAGCAGAGATCAGAAGGAGACCCAGTACTTC
TRBD1,TRBJ2-3,NA,TRBV2,CASSEEAGGRTDTQYF,TGTGCCAGCAGTGAAGAGGCAGGGGGCCGCACAGATACGCAGTATTTT
TRBD1,TRBJ1-2,NA,TRBV19,CASSDRANYGYTF,TGTGCCAGTAGTGACAGGGCTAACTATGGCTACACCTTC
NA,TRBJ1-4,NA,TRBV27,CASSFGIRRKLFF,TGTGCCAGCAGTTTCGGCATAAGGCGGAAACTGTTTTTT
TRBD1,TRBJ2-3,NA,TRBV18,CASSNPRQGKDTQYF,TGTGCCAGCTCTAATCCGAGACAGGGTAAAGATACGCAGTATTTT
NA,TRBJ2-7,NA,TRBV5-4,CASSLGMGEQYF,TGTGCCAGCAGCTTGGGAATGGGTGAGCAGTACTTC
NA,TRBJ1-5,NA,TRBV5-1,CASSEDGFSNQPQHF,TGCGCCAGCAGCGAAGACGGGTTTAGCAATCAGCCCCAGCATTTT
NA,TRBJ2-5,NA,TRBV5-6,CASSFAETQYF,TGTGCCAGCAGCTTCGCAGAGACCCAGTACTTC
NA,TRBJ2-6,NA,TRBV7-8,CASSFGTSGANVLTF,TGTGCCAGCAGCTTCGGAACGTCTGGGGCCAACGTCCTGACTTTC
NA,TRBJ1-5,NA,TRBV18,CASSPLQGSSNQPQHF,TGTGCCAGCTCACCCTTACAGGGTTCGAGCAATCAGCCCCAGCATTTT
NA,TRBJ2-3,NA,TRBV7-5,CARSLVCGSTDTQYF,TGTGCCAGAAGCTTAGTTTGCGGGAGCACAGATACGCAGTATTTT
NA,TRBJ1-5,NA,TRBV6-1,CASSEAGRQPQHF,TGTGCCAGCAGTGAAGCGGGGCGCCAACCCCAGCATTTT
NA,TRBJ2-7,NA,TRBV27,CASSLRGRGDEQYF,TGTGCCAGCAGTTTGAGAGGCAGGGGTGACGAGCAGTACTTC
NA,TRBJ1-1,NA,TRBV28,CASITRGSAEAFF,TGTGCCAGCATCACTAGGGGGAGCGCTGAAGCTTTCTTT
TRBD1,TRBJ2-5,NA,TRBV28,CASETGGSETQYF,TGTGCCAGTGAAACAGGGGGCAGTGAGACCCAGTACTTC
NA,TRBJ2-7,NA,TRBV29-1,CSVWVLGAGEQYF,TGCAGCGTTTGGGTCCTGGGGGCAGGCGAGCAGTACTTC
NA,TRBJ2-2,NA,TRBV29-1,CSVKLSRGELFF,TGCAGCGTCAAACTTTCTAGGGGGGAGCTGTTTTTT
NA,TRBJ1-4,NA,TRBV4-1,CASSNEGGGFEKLFF,TGCGCCAGCAGCAATGAGGGGGGAGGTTTTGAAAAACTGTTTTTT
TRBD1,TRBJ2-7,many,TRBV28,CASRSTGGTYEQYF,TGTGCCAGCAGGTCGACAGGGGGAACCTACGAGCAGTACTTC
NA,TRBJ1-1,NA,TRBV7-2,CASTLPPTNTEAFF,TGTGCCAGCACCCTACCCCCTACGAACACTGAAGCTTTCTTT
NA,TRBJ1-1,NA,TRBV11-1,CASSLQSNTEAFF,TGTGCCAGCAGTCTGCAGTCTAACACTGAAGCTTTCTTT
NA,TRBJ2-7,NA,TRBV7-8,CASSLAGLPYEQYF,TGTGCCAGCAGCTTAGCAGGGCTTCCCTACGAGCAGTACTTC
NA,TRBJ2-7,NA,TRBV7-2,CASSLAPAMTSSYEQYF,TGTGCCAGCAGCTTAGCCCCGGCGATGACAAGCTCCTACGAGCAGTACTTC